Below, 23 T cell receptor beta chains from the same sample are listed, as sequenced in a study of regulatory T cells in long-lasting Graves disease. Assembly of TCR beta libraries relied on iRepertoire HTBI primers together with Arm-PCR of CDR3 regions. In TCRdb, the multiplex PCR reads were re-called with MiXCR into one record per CDR3 protein. The sample has roughly 440,000 distinct CDR3 sequences, roughly 15% seen once. Documented time point: newly diagnosed GD, antithyroid drugs for less than 3 months. RNA isolated from PBMCs was used to make the TCR library. These same records also appear under a second study, on T cells in Graves' hyperthyroidism and ophthalmopathy.

The specimen comprised peripheral blood mononuclear cells (PBMCs), sampled at new diagnosis, from a patient treated with antithyroid drugs. Receptors were obtained from a woman aged 18-29 years with Graves disease.

V usage is TRBV28 and J usage is TRBJ2-1; TRBD2 matches at 8 bases. The germline V gene encodes CDR1 MDHEN and CDR2 SYDVKM. The CDR3 runs 14 residues. V gave up 3 bases and J gave up 10 bases; unmatched junction bases: 8. The CDR3 coding sequence is TGTGCCAGCAGTTTTTTAGCGGGGCGAGGCGAGCAGTTCTTC. It translates to CASSFLAGRGEQFF.

In its sample, this clonotype was seen many times. The gene calls are TRBV7-3 and TRBJ2-3; TRBD2 aligns across 8 bases. The CDR3 runs to 16 residues. With 5 bases clipped from V and 1 base from J, the junction kept 8 bases outside the gene matches. CDR1 and CDR2 (germline): SGHTA, FQGTGA. As DNA, the CDR3 is TGTGCCAGCAGCCCCCGGGGTAGCGGGGGCACAGATACGCAGTATTTT. Translating it yields CASSPRGSGGTDTQYF.

This clonotype was counted a few times. The chain combines TRBV29-1 with TRBJ2-2, with D tentatively TRBD1 (6 bases). Per the germline V gene, CDR1 is SQVTM and CDR2 is ANQGSEA. Trimming stripped 7 bases from V and 8 bases from J, with 17 bases between. The CDR3 loop spans 13 amino acids. In DNA, the CDR3 is TGCAGCGGGGGACACCAAACGGGAGGGGAGCTGTTTTTT. This translates into CSGGHQTGGELFF.

This clonotype has more than one count but fewer than ten. V gene TRBV27 combines with J gene TRBJ1-2; D not resolved. The CDR3 contains 12 residues. Germline V gene lookup returns CDR1 MNHEY and CDR2 SMNVEV (reference sequence). The V gene lost 10 bases and the J gene lost 4 bases, with 13 bases spanning the gap. DNA of the CDR3: TGTGCCAAGTTACAGCCTTCCTATGGCTACACCTTC. Protein: CAKLQPSYGYTF.

This clonotype was seen ten or more times. V and J are TRBV5-8 and TRBJ2-5, with 8 bases fitting TRBD1. The CDR3 consists of 16 residues. Germline assignment: CDR1 SGHTS and CDR2 YDEGEE. The J segment lost 4 bases and the V segment lost 3 bases, leaving 11 bases of the junction unmatched. The CDR3 DNA reads as TGTGCCAGCAGCTCGTTCGGGACAGGCGGCGGAGAGACCCAGTACTTC. Residues: CASSSFGTGGGETQYF.

This clonotype occurred once. This chain connects TRBV28 to TRBJ2-1; the D gene could be TRBD1 or TRBD2 (7 bases each). The V gene lost 6 bases and the J gene lost 9 bases, with 15 bases spanning the gap. This CDR3 comprises 13 residues. Germline CDR1 and CDR2: MDHEN and SYDVKM. DNA of the CDR3: TGTGCCAGCAGAACCCCAGGGGGGGGTGAGCAGTTCTTC. Protein: CASRTPGGGEQFF.

V usage is TRBV9 and J usage is TRBJ2-1; maybe TRBD2 (6 bases). V lost 0 bases, J lost 4 bases, and 11 bases lay in between. The CDR3 length is 15 residues. The germline V gene encodes CDR1 SGDLS and CDR2 YYNGEE. The CDR3 spells CASSVGASGYNEQFF. In DNA form, the CDR3 reads TGTGCCAGCAGCGTAGGAGCGAGCGGGTACAATGAGCAGTTCTTC.

Comment on this clonotype: This may come from a read error, since a much larger clone is one base off. This chain uses TRBV28 with TRBJ2-5; maybe TRBD2 (6 bases). Between the trimmed V and J ends, which lost 1 base and 4 bases, there was a span of 16 bases. The CDR3 is made up of 16 amino acids. Germline loops: CDR1 MDHEN, CDR2 SYDVKM. For the CDR3, the DNA is TGTGCCAGCAGTTTATCCCCCTTTCGGAGGGGAGAGACCCAGTACTTC. Amino acid sequence: CASSLSPFRRGETQYF.

Ten or more counts support this clonotype. This rearrangement joins TRBV6-5 to TRBJ2-5, with D maybe TRBD1 (6 bases). V dropped 0 bases and J dropped 4 bases, with 9 bases sitting between them. The CDR3 runs 14 residues. The germline V gene has CDR1 MNHEY and CDR2 SVGAGI. The CDR3 DNA reads as TGTGCCAGCAGTTACTCGGGCAGGGGAGAGACCCAGTACTTC. This gives the protein CASSYSGRGETQYF.

The table lists this clonotype with a few counts. The V gene is TRBV27, the J gene TRBJ1-3; perhaps TRBD1 as D (5 bases). The CDR3 totals 16 residues. In germline, CDR1 is MNHEY, CDR2 SMNVEV (reference sequence). The CDR3 reads CATTPGQKHSGNTIYF. CDR3 bases: TGTGCGACTACCCCGGGGCAGAAACACTCTGGAAACACCATATATTTT.

The chain recombines TRBV4-3 with TRBJ2-3; D is perhaps TRBD2 (7 bases). CDR1 is LGHNA and CDR2 is YSLEER in the germline V gene. Trimming left V 1 base short and J 6 bases short, with 14 bases between. CDR3 length: 15 amino acids. Here the CDR3 reads CASSQVNGGADTQYF. CDR3 nucleotides: TGCGCCAGCAGCCAAGTCAATGGGGGGGCCGATACGCAGTATTTT.

The CDR3 region has the DNA TGTGCCATTTCGTGGGATAGCAATCAGCCCCAGCATTTT. Amino acid sequence: CAISWDSNQPQHF. The rearrangement uses TRBV10-3 and TRBJ1-5, with D unresolved. The CDR3 extends over 13 amino acids. CDR1 ENHRY and CDR2 SYGVKD come from the germline V gene. Trimming removed 9 bases from V and 0 bases from J, with 9 bases in between.

In its sample, this clonotype was seen a few times. V usage is TRBV10-1 and J usage is TRBJ2-5; tentatively, D is TRBD1 (6 bases). Deletions cut 2 bases from V and 0 bases from J, with 13 bases between. The CDR3 is 16 residues long. Germline V lookup: CDR1 WNHNN, CDR2 SYGVQD (reference sequence). The CDR3 nucleotides are TGCGCCAGCAGTGAGGCGCGAACAGGGTACCAAGAGACCCAGTACTTC. It encodes CASSEARTGYQETQYF.

This clonotype has only a few counts. This rearrangement joins TRBV7-8 to TRBJ1-4; D unclear. The V gene lost 1 base and the J gene lost 4 bases, with 13 bases spanning the gap. CDR1 and CDR2 (germline): SGHVS, FQNEAQ. This CDR3 region has 16 residues. The CDR3 here is CASSLVKKNFNEKLFF. The CDR3 region has the DNA TGTGCCAGCAGCTTAGTAAAAAAGAATTTTAATGAAAAACTGTTTTTT.

There are a few counts of this clonotype. The gene calls are TRBV24-1 and TRBJ2-1; D may be TRBD2 (6 bases). The V end lost 3 bases, the J end lost 3 bases, and 14 bases lay between the germline ends. Germline assignment: CDR1 KGHDR and CDR2 SFDVKD. The CDR3 loop spans 16 amino acids. CDR3 protein: CATSDSTGTYYNEQFF. The DNA of the CDR3 is TGTGCCACCAGTGATAGTACCGGGACTTACTACAATGAGCAGTTCTTC.

This clonotype was seen only a few times. At one boundary the junction diverges from the germline segment, which might be a read error. J is TRBJ1-3 and V is TRBV28; no clear D gene. CDR1 MDHEN and CDR2 SYDVKM come from the germline V gene. This CDR3 has 15 residues. As DNA, the CDR3 is TGTGCCATCAGTCTACAGTTACGCTCTGGAAACACCATATATTTT. Protein: CAISLQLRSGNTIYF.

This clonotype was detected ten times or more. The chain couples TRBV6-2 or TRBV6-3 to TRBJ2-3, with no clear D. This CDR3 contains 15 residues. Germline V gives CDR1 MNHEY, CDR2 SVGEGT. V was pared by 1 base and J by 6 bases, with 14 bases between. Written as DNA, the CDR3 is TGTGCCAGCAGTTACTGGCAGTCCGTTCCTGATACGCAGTATTTT. This sequence encodes CASSYWQSVPDTQYF.

The rearrangement uses TRBV28 and TRBJ1-5; TRBD1 might be the D (5 bases). The germline CDR1 and CDR2 sequences are MDHEN and SYDVKM. Trimming shortened V by 3 bases and J by 6 bases, and 18 bases separated the two germline ends. This CDR3 contains 16 residues. CDR3 DNA: TGTGCCAGCAGTTTTTTTGCGGGGACGGGAGGTCAGCCCCAGCATTTT. Amino acids: CASSFFAGTGGQPQHF.

The sample holds a few counts of this clonotype. V usage is TRBV11-3 and J usage is TRBJ2-5; weak D call: TRBD2 (7 bases). Germline assignment: CDR1 SGHNT and CDR2 YENEEA. V lost 5 bases and J lost 2, with 18 bases in between. The CDR3 runs to 16 residues. DNA for the CDR3: TGTGCCAGCAGCAAGATTGGGGGGGCCCTACAAGAGACCCAGTACTTC. This encodes CASSKIGGALQETQYF.

This clonotype appeared a few times. The gene calls are TRBV18 and TRBJ1-5; TRBD1 aligns across 9 bases. The trim removed 2 bases at V and 2 bases at J, leaving 4 bases unmatched. Germline CDR1 and CDR2: KGHSH and LQKENI. CDR3 length equals 16 residues. This CDR3 is CASSPTGGLGNQPQHF. The CDR3 DNA reads TGTGCCAGCTCACCAACAGGGGGCCTGGGCAATCAGCCCCAGCATTTT.

This clonotype was picked up many times. V and J are TRBV30 and TRBJ2-3; D gene ambiguous. This CDR3 region has 14 residues. Trimming stripped 0 bases from V and 3 bases from J, with 10 bases between. Per germline, CDR1 GTSNPN and CDR2 SVGIG (reference sequence). CDR3 nucleotides: TGTGCCTGGAGTGTCCTGGGATTTACAGATACGCAGTATTTT. This codes for CAWSVLGFTDTQYF.

The table lists this clonotype with many counts. The gene calls are TRBV28 and TRBJ2-1; possible D gene TRBD2, 7 bases. Between the trimmed V and J ends, which lost 3 bases and 9 bases, there was a span of 15 bases. Germline V CDR1 and CDR2: MDHEN, SYDVKM. This CDR3 has 14 amino acids. The CDR3 DNA sequence: TGTGCCAGCAGTTTTGGGGGGGCTAGGGGTGAGCAGTTCTTC. Protein product: CASSFGGARGEQFF.

Remarks on this clonotype: A clone one base away is much larger, so this may be a read error. The CDR3 does not close with the conserved phenylalanine or tryptophan, likely indicating a read error. No DNA is shown, since the ends of the CDR3 on it are uncertain; the CDR3 is the one TCRdb lists. The J gene is TRBJ2-3, the V gene TRBV11-2; the table's D call TRBD1 went unverified against the DNA. The germline V gene has CDR1 SGHAT and CDR2 FQNNGV. The CDR3 is 13 amino acids long, termini counted. The CDR3 loop is CASSFPWAGLQFS.